The clone carrying this T cell receptor beta chain was seen at least ten times. Antigen: not known. The data are from a study of T cells in Graves' hyperthyroidism and ophthalmopathy. Study-wide results and limits: Blood shared most expanded thyroid clonotypes above 0.001. Ophthalmopathy cases were set apart from stable hyperthyroidism by a 13 V-J model.

It was RNA transcripts that yielded the amplified TCR beta CDR3 regions. First-round RT-PCR of the TCR CDR3 relied on the HTBI primer set. In TCRdb, the multiplex PCR reads were re-called with MiXCR into one record per CDR3 protein. The data show under 400,000 distinct CDR3 sequences, about 16% seen once. Any patient presenting with uncontrolled infection, other autoimmune disease, pregnancy or lactation was left out. The clonotype originates from a woman aged 60-75 years with Graves' ophthalmopathy. The sample was blood.

CDR3 sequence: CASRAGTGGRQETQYF. The CDR3 nucleotides read TGTGCCAGCAGAGCCGGGACAGGGGGCCGGCAAGAGACCCAGTACTTC. The chain combines TRBV28 with TRBJ2-5, with 12 bases aligning to TRBD1. CDR3 length: 16 residues. Trimming cost V 6 bases and J 2 bases; bases outside gene matches: 7. CDR1 and CDR2 from the germline V gene are MDHEN and SYDVKM.